The clone carrying this T cell receptor (beta chain) was observed many times. The antigen remains undetermined. Investigators prepared the TCR beta libraries by applying iRepertoire HTBI primers and Arm-PCR of CDR3 regions. A single record per CDR3 protein comes from TCRdb applying MiXCR to the multiplex PCR reads. This table holds about 430,000 distinct CDR3 sequences, about 15% found once. These data belong to a study of regulatory T cells in long-lasting Graves disease. Study summary: Graves' cases, newly diagnosed, had used antithyroid drugs under 3 months. Study findings and constraints: Lower TCR diversity was seen in persistent Graves' patients than in newly diagnosed ones.

V was cut by 0 bases and J by 3 bases, with 10 bases left in between. Germline values: CDR1 SGDLS, CDR2 YYNGEE. The CDR3 consists of 15 residues. The time point: newly diagnosed GD, antithyroid drugs for less than 3 months. Isolated PBMC RNA provided the starting material for the TCR library. This same sample was also part of a study on T cells in Graves' hyperthyroidism and ophthalmopathy. As that study records: The study used the HTBI primer set for a first-round RT-PCR of the TCR CDR3. Using 13 V-J features, a model discriminated ophthalmopathy from stable hyperthyroidism.

The chain couples TRBV9 to TRBJ2-1; D unresolved. This TCR was sampled from a woman aged 40 to 50 with Graves disease. The sequencing here drew on peripheral blood mononuclear cells (PBMCs), taken at new diagnosis, from a patient treated with antithyroid drugs. CDR3 sequence: CASSVEARRYNEQFF. CDR3 coding DNA: TGTGCCAGCAGCGTAGAAGCCCGCCGCTACAATGAGCAGTTCTTC.